The rows below give T cell receptor beta chains drawn from one sample of a study of T cell responses to AZD1222 COVID-19 vaccine. Using immunoSEQ multiplex PCR, the repertoire was profiled, and TCRdb retains in-frame clones only, with some absent. The table records approximately 100,000 clones, roughly 90% of them present only once. The sample here was peripheral blood, taken on day 0 of AZD1222 vaccination. The receptors here all came from an adult in good health. CDR3s include the opening cysteine and the closing phenylalanine or tryptophan. The D gene is left open where the match is weak. Rows may omit the clone size; those that give it use once, few, many or a size class.

once | TRBJ2-5 | TRBV3-1/TRBV3-2 | . | TGTGCCAGCAGCCGGGACTTCCAGTACCAAGAGACCCAGTACTTC | CASSRDFQYQETQYF
. | TRBJ1-4 | TRBV28 | . | TGTGCCAGCAGTTGGGAGGGAACTAATGAAAAACTGTTTTTT | CASSWEGTNEKLFF
. | TRBJ2-3 | TRBV12-5 | TRBD1 | TGTGCTAGTGCCGTGGGACAGGGCACAGATACGCAGTATTTT | CASAVGQGTDTQYF
. | TRBJ1-1 | TRBV15 | . | TGTGCCACCAGCAGCAGGACCGAAGCTTTCTTT | CATSSRTEAFF
. | TRBJ1-4 | TRBV5-1 | . | TGCGCCAGCAGCTTAAGGGATACAACTAATGAAAAACTGTTTTTT | CASSLRDTTNEKLFF
few | TRBJ2-1 | TRBV7-7 | . | TGTGCCAGCAGCCCCGGCAGAGGGGGAGGGGGTCTAAACTCCTACAATGAGCAGTTCTTC | CASSPGRGGGGLNSYNEQFF
. | TRBJ1-1 | TRBV6-5 | TRBD1 | TGTGCCAGCAAAGGGAAGGGGGCAAAGGGCACTGAAGCTTTCTTT | CASKGKGAKGTEAFF
. | TRBJ1-5 | TRBV14 | . | TGTGCCAGCAGCCAAGAACGAAATCAGCCCCAGCATTTT | CASSQERNQPQHF
. | TRBJ1-4 | TRBV10-3 | . | TGTGCCATCAGTGAGTCGGGCAGCTCAACTAATGAAAAACTGTTTTTT | CAISESGSSTNEKLFF
. | TRBJ2-7 | TRBV21-1 | . | TGTGCCAGCAGCACGGAACTCCGGCCGGACGAGCAGTACTTC | CASSTELRPDEQYF
. | TRBJ1-6 | TRBV25-1 | TRBD1 | TGTGCCATTGCGGGACAGGGTAATTCACCCCTCCACTTT | CAIAGQGNSPLHF
. | TRBJ1-5 | TRBV2 | . | TGTGCCAGCAGTGAAAGGGCCGGCACTAATCAGCCCCAGCATTTT | CASSERAGTNQPQHF
. | TRBJ2-2 | TRBV7-3 | . | TGTGCCAGCAGCTTAAGTATCGCAGGTCACACCGGGGAGCTGTTTTTT | CASSLSIAGHTGELFF
. | TRBJ1-1 | TRBV19 | TRBD1 | TGTGCCAGTAGCTCCAGGGGGGATAGGACTGAAGCTTTCTTT | CASSSRGDRTEAFF
. | TRBJ2-6 | TRBV19 | . | TGTGCCAGTAGTATGGTCCGATTGACAGGGGCCAACGTCCTGACTTTC | CASSMVRLTGANVLTF
. | TRBJ2-5 | TRBV5-6 | TRBD2 | TGTGCCAGCACCGCGGGACTAGCGGGAGAAGAGACCCAGTACTTC | CASTAGLAGEETQYF
. | TRBJ1-1 | TRBV6-6 | . | TGTGCCAGCAGTTACAGGGGCCCAAACACTGAAGCTTTCTTT | CASSYRGPNTEAFF
. | TRBJ2-5 | TRBV7-8 | TRBD2 | TGTGCCAGCAGCCCACGGACCAAGACTAGCGGGAGGGCTATGGAGACCCAGTACTTC | CASSPRTKTSGRAMETQYF
. | TRBJ2-5 | TRBV9 | TRBD1 | TGTGCCAGCAGCCCGGGGACAGGGGAGGTGGAGACCCAGTACTTC | CASSPGTGEVETQYF
once | TRBJ2-7 | TRBV27 | TRBD2 | TGTGCCAGCAGCCAAGCGGGAGGGCCTCTGGGAGGCGAGCAGTACTTC | CASSQAGGPLGGEQYF
. | TRBJ2-7 | TRBV3-1/TRBV3-2 | . | TGTGCCAGCAGCCAAGGGCCTCTCTACGAGCAGTACTTC | CASSQGPLYEQYF
. | TRBJ2-7 | TRBV19 | TRBD1 | TGTGCCAGCAGCCGACAGGGAAGCTACGAGCAGTACTTC | CASSRQGSYEQYF
. | TRBJ2-1 | TRBV9 | . | TGTGCCAGCAGCGTAAGCGCGGGTTCCTACAATGAGCAGTTCTTC | CASSVSAGSYNEQFF
. | TRBJ1-5 | TRBV15 | . | TGTGCCACCAGCAGAGATTTGAAGCAGCCCCAGCATTTT | CATSRDLKQPQHF